Listed here is a single TCR beta chain. Its antigen is not identified. The sample comes from a study of CD8 T cells in ankylosing spondylitis. Study results and caveats: About eight highly homologous variants made up a TCR beta motif that seemed to typify ankylosing spondylitis blood.

By quantitative 5'-RACE with molecular barcodes, the TCR beta libraries were made. TCRdb ran MiXCR on the 5' RACE reads and lists one entry per CDR3 protein. The sample lists roughly 700,000 distinct CDR3 sequences, roughly 19% occurring once. The receptor's source is a male donor with ankylosing spondylitis. Sequenced sample: blood, either unsorted or a sorted T cell fraction (not recorded which).

The CDR3 sequence: CASSQTPGLESSYEQYF. The DNA for the CDR3 is TGCGCCAGCAGCCAAACACCTGGACTGGAGAGCTCCTACGAGCAGTACTTC. The V and J genes are TRBV4-1 and TRBJ2-7, with D perhaps matching TRBD2 (5 bases). This CDR3 has 17 amino acids. Trimming took 2 bases from V and 0 from J, leaving 17 bases between them. CDR1 is MGHRA and CDR2 is YSYEKL in the germline V gene.